Listed below are T cell receptor beta chains from one sample, sequenced in a study of T cell repertoires in cytomegalovirus infection. Using its own MiXCR run on the reads, TCRdb lists one record per CDR3 protein. This table holds some 77,000 distinct CDR3 sequences, more than 3% found once. Sequencing was done on a sample of PBMCs. The receptors were sampled from a human donor in good health (CMV status not recorded). Some clones in this sample may be carry-over from other donors' samples. The CDR3 runs from the conserved cysteine through the conserved F or W. The D gene is left open where the match is weak. A clone size is listed for some rows: how often the clone was seen (once, few, many), or a class if it is expanded.

>TRBD1|TRBV5-1|TRBJ1-3|many
CASSIQGQGPSGNTIYF
TGCGCCAGCAGCATACAAGGACAGGGACCCTCCGGAAACACCATATATTTT
>TRBD1|TRBV24-1|TRBJ2-7|many
CATQKSGQGPHEQYF
TGTGCCACCCAGAAATCGGGACAGGGTCCCCACGAGCAGTACTTC
>.|TRBV19|TRBJ1-5|once
CFSSIWGDQPQHF
TGTTTCAGTAGTATATGGGGTGACCAGCCCCAGCATTTT
>.|TRBV5-6|TRBJ2-3|many
CASSLVSDTQYF
TGTGCCAGCTCCCTAGTCTCAGATACGCAGTATTTT
>TRBD1|TRBV7-2|TRBJ2-1|many
CASSLRGQLNEQFF
TGTGCCAGCAGCTTAAGGGGACAGCTTAATGAGCAGTTCTTC
>.|TRBV5-4|TRBJ2-7|many
CASSLELLVGEQYF
TGTGCCAGCAGCTTGGAGCTCCTCGTAGGCGAGCAGTACTTC
>TRBD1|TRBV19|TRBJ1-6|many
CASSVLAGTGNNSPLHF
TGTGCCAGTAGTGTCTTGGCCGGGACAGGGAATAATTCACCCCTCCACTTT
>.|TRBV28|TRBJ2-7|many
CAIRRSGEQYF
TGTGCCATACGACGTAGTGGCGAGCAGTACTTC
>TRBD2|TRBV7-2|TRBJ2-1|many
CASSPGLAYNEQFF
TGTGCCAGCAGCCCGGGACTAGCCTACAATGAGCAGTTCTTC
>TRBD1|TRBV6-1|TRBJ1-1|many
CASSEAPTGLNTEAFF
TGTGCCAGCAGTGAAGCTCCGACAGGGTTGAACACTGAAGCTTTCTTT
>.|TRBV7-9|TRBJ2-5|few
CASSFDWGETQYF
TGTGCCAGCAGCTTCGACTGGGGAGAGACCCAGTACTTC
>.|TRBV4-3|TRBJ2-7|many
CASSQDRDGFSSYEQYF
TGCGCCAGCAGCCAAGATAGAGACGGCTTTTCCTCCTACGAGCAGTACTTC
>.|TRBV7-7|TRBJ1-1|many
CASSPLGRRNTEAFF
TGTGCCAGCAGCCCACTTGGGCGGAGGAACACTGAAGCTTTCTTT
>.|TRBV7-6|TRBJ2-5|many
CASSPKGQETQYF
TGTGCCAGCAGTCCCAAGGGTCAAGAGACCCAGTACTTC
>.|TRBV12-3/TRBV12-4|TRBJ2-3|many
CASSLVTRTDTQYF
TGTGCCAGCAGTTTAGTTACGAGAACAGATACGCAGTATTTT
>.|TRBV2|TRBJ2-7|many
CASRQGHLAYEQYF
TGTGCCAGCAGACAGGGACACCTGGCATACGAGCAGTACTTC
>TRBD1|TRBV5-1|TRBJ1-4|many
CASSPGQGYEKLFF
TGCGCCAGCAGCCCGGGACAGGGATACGAAAAACTGTTTTTT
>.|TRBV2|TRBJ2-1|many
CASNPGEGNEQFF
TGTGCCAGCAACCCAGGGGAGGGCAATGAGCAGTTCTTC
>.|TRBV29-1|TRBJ2-7|many
CSVEQASSYEQYF
TGCAGCGTTGAGCAGGCGTCCTCCTACGAGCAGTACTTC
>.|TRBV20-1|TRBJ2-1|many
CSAGAGTDNREQFF
TGCAGTGCGGGAGCCGGGACCGACAATAGAGAGCAGTTCTTC
>.|TRBV6-5|TRBJ2-7|many
CASSPMQGKHEQYF
TGTGCCAGCAGCCCGATGCAGGGGAAACACGAGCAGTACTTC
>.|TRBV7-2|TRBJ1-4|.
CASSLKWGAKEKLVF
TGTGCCAGCAGCTTAAAGTGGGGGGCGAAGGAAAAACTGGTTTTT
>.|TRBV15|TRBJ2-3|many
CATLGTTDTQYF
TGTGCCACCCTGGGGACCACAGATACGCAGTATTTT
>.|TRBV4-1|TRBJ2-1|many
CASSQESWQKPYNEQFF
TGCGCCAGCAGTCAAGAAAGCTGGCAGAAACCCTACAATGAGCAGTTCTTC
>TRBD2|TRBV7-3|TRBJ2-3|many
CASTLNPGLAGTDTQYF
TGTGCCAGCACCCTGAACCCGGGACTAGCTGGCACAGATACGCAGTATTTT
>.|TRBV4-3|TRBJ1-4|few
CASSQALEGINEKLFF
TGCGCCAGCAGCCAAGCGCTGGAGGGGATTAATGAAAAACTGTTTTTT
>.|TRBV7-9|TRBJ1-5|many
CASSLGQRQPQHF
TGTGCCAGCAGCTTAGGTCAGCGTCAGCCCCAGCATTTT
>.|TRBV7-2|TRBJ1-3|many
CASSLAGNTIYF
TGTGCCAGCAGCTTAGCGGGTAACACCATATATTTT
>.|TRBV7-8|TRBJ1-2|many
CASSLRAGMSYGYTF
TGTGCCAGCAGCCTAAGGGCAGGGATGAGCTATGGCTACACCTTC
>.|TRBV11-2|TRBJ1-1|many
CASSPPNGEWAPNTEAFF
TGTGCCAGCAGCCCCCCCAACGGAGAATGGGCCCCGAACACTGAAGCTTTCTTT
>.|TRBV28|TRBJ1-4|few
CASSRREKLFF
TGTGCCAGCAGTCGTAGGGAAAAACTGTTTTTT
>.|TRBV9|TRBJ2-1|many
CASSVATWNNEQFF
TGTGCCAGCAGCGTAGCTACGTGGAACAATGAGCAGTTCTTC
>.|TRBV18|TRBJ1-2|many
CASSTATGTMDYGYTF
TGTGCCAGCTCAACAGCCACAGGTACAATGGACTATGGCTACACCTTC
>TRBD1|TRBV7-2|TRBJ2-4|many
CASSPLIGRDRGTAKNIQYF
TGTGCCAGCAGCCCTTTAATAGGCCGGGACAGGGGGACAGCCAAAAACATTCAGTACTTC
>TRBD2|TRBV7-2|TRBJ2-5|many
CASSLRLAGVETQYF
TGTGCCAGCAGCTTAAGGCTAGCGGGGGTGGAGACCCAGTACTTC
>.|TRBV2|TRBJ2-2|many
CASTQGNTGELFF
TGTGCCAGCACTCAGGGTAACACCGGGGAGCTGTTTTTT
>.|TRBV6-6|TRBJ1-4|many
CASSYHAPGSTNEKLFF
TGTGCCAGCAGTTACCATGCCCCTGGGTCAACTAATGAAAAACTGTTTTTT
>.|TRBV7-2|TRBJ1-6|medium-sized
CASSLEVDGGYSPLHF
TGTGCCAGCAGCTTAGAGGTGGACGGGGGTTATTCACCCCTCCACTTT
>.|TRBV2|TRBJ1-6|many
CASCPGGSSYNSPLHF
TGTGCCAGTTGCCCGGGGGGGAGCTCCTATAATTCACCCCTCCACTTT
>.|TRBV4-1|TRBJ1-1|many
CASSYRGRAPEAFF
TGCGCCAGCAGTTACCGAGGAAGGGCCCCTGAAGCTTTCTTT
>TRBD1|TRBV28|TRBJ1-2|many
CASRLDRGYGYTF
TGTGCCAGCAGACTTGACAGGGGCTATGGCTACACCTTC
>.|TRBV30|TRBJ1-5|many
CAWNPGPGQPQHF
TGTGCCTGGAATCCAGGGCCAGGTCAGCCCCAGCATTTT
>.|TRBV7-6|TRBJ1-1|many
CATNFGNTEAFF
TGTGCCACCAATTTCGGTAACACTGAAGCTTTCTTT
>.|TRBV7-2|TRBJ2-5|few
CASSLNRVRQTQYF
TGTGCCAGCAGCTTAAACAGGGTTAGACAGACCCAGTACTTC
>.|TRBV4-2|TRBJ1-5|many
CASSQEWRISNQPQHF
TGTGCCAGCAGCCAAGAGTGGCGGATTAGCAATCAGCCCCAGCATTTT
>.|TRBV7-2|TRBJ2-2|many
CASSVLQGTTGELFF
TGTGCCAGCAGCGTATTACAGGGTACCACCGGGGAGCTGTTTTTT
>.|TRBV12-3/TRBV12-4|TRBJ1-5|many
CASSLVRVNQPQHF
TGTGCCAGCAGTTTAGTCAGGGTAAATCAGCCCCAGCATTTT
>TRBD1|TRBV20-1|TRBJ1-2|many
CSARTQGSNGYTF
TGCAGTGCTAGGACACAGGGGAGTAATGGCTACACCTTC
>.|TRBV6-2/TRBV6-3|TRBJ1-1|many
CASSFRFSMNTEAFF
TGTGCCAGCAGTTTTAGGTTTTCCATGAACACTGAAGCTTTCTTT
>.|TRBV7-2|TRBJ1-6|many
CASSFPSDNSPLHF
TGTGCCAGCAGCTTCCCCTCGGATAATTCACCCCTCCACTTT